These 26 T cell receptor beta chains share one sample of origin, sequenced in a study of cytomegalovirus exposure and HLA in healthy donors. The PCR made use of 60 Vbeta and 13 Jbeta primers. Method: immunoSEQ multiplex PCR; TCRdb's copy keeps in-frame clones and lacks some. The profile shows under 150,000 clones, about three quarters of them singletons. Input material: PBMCs. Receptor source: a man between 18 and 35 years old in good health and CMV-seronegative.

The V call is TRBV30, the J call TRBJ1-5; D perhaps matches TRBD1 (5 bases). Between the trimmed V and J ends, which lost 0 bases and 9 bases, there was a span of 12 bases. CDR1 is GTSNPN and CDR2 is SVGIG in the germline V gene (reference sequence). The CDR3 loop spans 13 amino acids. CDR3 in amino acids: CAWSVLGRGPQHF. DNA of the CDR3: TGTGCCTGGAGTGTATTGGGGAGGGGGCCCCAGCATTTT.

This clone was found a few times. This chain connects TRBV27 to TRBJ2-7; D is perhaps TRBD1 (5 bases). V was trimmed by 4 bases and J by 3 bases, leaving 10 bases between them. Germline V gene sequence: CDR1 MNHEY, CDR2 SMNVEV (reference sequence). This CDR3 is built from 13 residues. The CDR3 sequence is CASSSSDSYEQYF. The CDR3 nucleotides are TGTGCCAGCAGTTCCTCTGACAGCTACGAGCAGTACTTC.

This sequence joins TRBV28 and TRBJ2-7; 12 nucleotides align to TRBD2. The V gene's germline CDR1 is MDHEN and CDR2 SYDVKM. CDR3 size: 16 residues. The junction had 8 bases not matched to a gene; V was cut back by 6 bases and J by 2 bases. CDR3 DNA: TGTGCCAGCAGCCTATCCCGGACTAGCGGGACCTACGAGCAGTACTTC. It yields the protein CASSLSRTSGTYEQYF. The complete variable domain, with remaining parts taken from reference TRBV28 and TRBJ2-7, reads DVKVTQSSRYLVKRTGEKVFLECVQDMDHENMFWYRQDPGLGLRLIYFSYDVKMKEKGDIPEGYSVSREKKERFSLILESASTNQTSMYLCASSLSRTSGTYEQYFGPGTRLTVT.

This clone has a handful of counts. The chain is built from TRBV7-2 and TRBJ2-5; a possible D gene is TRBD1 (5 bases). The CDR3 is 16 amino acids. With 1 base removed from V and 2 bases from J, the gap between germline ends came to 14 bases. Germline V lookup: CDR1 SGHTA, CDR2 FQGNSA. The CDR3 DNA is TGTGCCAGCAGCTTAGTGGCTACAGGTATACAAGAGACCCAGTACTTC. Its translation is CASSLVATGIQETQYF.

The chain has TRBV16 and TRBJ2-1; TRBD2 matches 8 bases. V shed 1 base and J 0 bases; nucleotides not matched to a gene: 5. Germline-derived CDR1 and CDR2 are KGHSY and FQNENV. CDR3 length equals 17 residues. This CDR3 is CASSQFDSGGSYNEQFF. For the CDR3, the DNA is TGTGCCAGCAGCCAATTTGACAGCGGGGGCTCCTACAATGAGCAGTTCTTC.

The V and J genes are TRBV19 and TRBJ2-1; TRBD1 matches 8 bases. Looked up from germline, CDR1 is LNHDA and CDR2 is SQIVND (reference sequence). V lost 6 bases and J lost 10; bases outside the gene matches: 11. The CDR3 spans 14 residues. CDR3 protein: CASSRQTGGNEQFF. In DNA, the CDR3 is TGTGCCAGTAGCCGCCAAACAGGGGGAAACGAGCAGTTCTTC.

This chain uses TRBV7-6 with TRBJ2-2; TRBD1 agrees at 7 bases. Germline V CDR1 and CDR2: SGHVS, FNYEAQ. V was clipped by 5 bases and J by 7 bases; unmatched bases: 13. This CDR3 contains 16 residues. CDR3 sequence: CASSLWDSQVSGELFF. In nucleotides, the CDR3 is TGTGCCAGCAGCCTATGGGACAGTCAAGTTAGCGGGGAGCTGTTTTTT. The complete variable domain, with remaining parts taken from reference TRBV7-6 and TRBJ2-2, reads GAGVSQSPRYKVTKRGQDVALRCDPISGHVSLYWYRQALGQGPEFLTYFNYEAQQDKSGLPNDRFSAERPEGSISTLTIQRTEQRDSAMYRCASSLWDSQVSGELFFGEGSRLTVL.

V and J are TRBV7-6 and TRBJ2-3; 9 bases match TRBD2. Trimming took 5 bases from V and 3 from J; bases not matched to a gene: 6. Per germline, CDR1 SGHVS and CDR2 FNYEAQ. CDR3 length: 15 amino acids. The CDR3: CASSPKAGGTDTQYF. The CDR3 region has the DNA TGTGCCAGCAGCCCCAAGGCGGGGGGGACAGATACGCAGTATTTT.

The gene calls are TRBV5-8 and TRBJ1-5, with a weak D call TRBD1 (6 bases). The CDR3 length is 17 residues. Germline loops: CDR1 SGHTS, CDR2 YDEGEE. V dropped 4 bases and J dropped 0 bases, with 17 bases sitting between them. CDR3 DNA sequence: TGTGCCAGCAGCCCCCGAGGGGGGGTCTATAGCAATCAGCCCCAGCATTTT. This encodes CASSPRGGVYSNQPQHF.

The chain carries TRBV19 and TRBJ1-1; TRBD1 might be the D (6 bases). With 3 bases removed from V and 5 bases from J, the gap between germline ends came to 13 bases. CDR3 length equals 14 residues. Per the germline V gene, CDR1 is LNHDA and CDR2 is SQIVND (reference sequence). The CDR3 loop reads CASSIDRSGTEAFF. Here the CDR3 DNA reads TGTGCCAGTAGTATTGACAGGTCGGGGACTGAAGCTTTCTTT.

The V and J genes are TRBV15 and TRBJ2-2; D unresolved. This CDR3 is 13 amino acids long. The V gene lost 1 base and the J gene lost 7 bases, with 7 bases spanning the gap. Germline V gene data show CDR1 as LNHNV and CDR2 as YYDKDF (reference sequence). The CDR3 is CATSRGLGGELFF. Here the CDR3 DNA reads TGTGCCACCAGCAGAGGACTTGGCGGGGAGCTGTTTTTT.

V and J are TRBV11-3 and TRBJ2-7; D may be TRBD1 (7 bases). Germline loops: CDR1 SGHNT, CDR2 YENEEA. The length of the CDR3 is 14 residues. V shed 3 bases and J shed 6 bases, with 15 bases lying between them. The CDR3 coding sequence is TGTGCCAGCAGCTTTTCCAGGGGGGAAGTCGAGCAGTACTTC. It codes for CASSFSRGEVEQYF.

This chain connects TRBV28 to TRBJ1-1; possibly TRBD1 for D (5 bases). V dropped 8 bases and J dropped 4 bases, with 14 bases sitting between them. The germline V gene has CDR1 MDHEN and CDR2 SYDVKM. The CDR3 runs to 13 residues. The CDR3 DNA reads as TGTGCCAGCGCCACAGGACCATCCACTGAAGCTTTCTTT. Amino acid sequence: CASATGPSTEAFF. The full variable domain, rest sourced from reference TRBV28 and TRBJ1-1, is DVKVTQSSRYLVKRTGEKVFLECVQDMDHENMFWYRQDPGLGLRLIYFSYDVKMKEKGDIPEGYSVSREKKERFSLILESASTNQTSMYLCASATGPSTEAFFGQGTRLTVV.

In this sample, this clone turned up a few times. The DNA for the CDR3 is TGTGCCAGCAGACCCCGGGACAGCTCCTACGAGCAGTACTTC. It is translated as CASRPRDSSYEQYF. The V gene is TRBV7-9, the J gene TRBJ2-7; 7 bases are a match to TRBD1. This CDR3 is built from 14 residues. V shed 6 bases, J shed 0 bases, and the junction held 5 bases outside the gene matches. The germline V gene encodes CDR1 SEHNR and CDR2 FQNEAQ (reference sequence).

The J gene is TRBJ2-7, the V gene TRBV10-1; D is uncertain. Trimming pared 2 bases from V and 2 bases from J, leaving 10 bases between. In germline, CDR1 is WNHNN, CDR2 SYGVQD (reference sequence). The length of the CDR3 is 14 residues. The CDR3 sequence: CASSEKLVTYEQYF. CDR3 bases: TGCGCCAGCAGTGAGAAGCTGGTTACCTACGAGCAGTACTTC.

The chain links TRBV6-5 to TRBJ1-6; D gene unclear. The CDR3 is 15 amino acids. Germline V gene data show CDR1 as MNHEY and CDR2 as SVGAGI. Deletions cut 6 bases from V and 5 bases from J, with 14 bases between. The CDR3 spells CASRSSHPHNSPLHF. In DNA form, the CDR3 reads TGTGCCAGCAGGTCAAGCCATCCCCATAATTCACCCCTCCACTTT.

The genes are TRBV5-1 and TRBJ1-4, with 9 positions matching TRBD1. CDR3 length equals 15 residues. The V and J ends lost 0 bases and 7 bases, in that order; junction bases with no gene match: 4. Germline CDR1 reads SGHRS; CDR2 reads YFSETQ. CDR3 DNA: TGCGCCAGCAGCTTGGAGACAGGGGGGGGTGAAAAACTGTTTTTT. Amino acid sequence: CASSLETGGGEKLFF.

This clone was seen just once. This chain links TRBV9 with TRBJ2-3; D possibly corresponds to TRBD1 (6 bases). Germline-derived CDR1 and CDR2 are SGDLS and YYNGEE. The germline V and J ends were trimmed by 5 bases and 0 bases, with 10 bases remaining between them. This CDR3 comprises 14 residues. The CDR3 region has the DNA TGTGCCAGCAGAAGGGGGTCTAGCACAGATACGCAGTATTTT. Its translation is CASRRGSSTDTQYF.

The genes are TRBV5-8 and TRBJ2-2, with TRBD1 as a possible D gene (5 bases). The germline V and J ends were trimmed by 6 bases and 0 bases, with 12 bases remaining between them. This CDR3 region has 15 residues. Germline V lookup: CDR1 SGHTS, CDR2 YDEGEE. CDR3 sequence (DNA): TGTGCCAGCATCCAGGGCCGTACGAACACCGGGGAGCTGTTTTTT. This translates into CASIQGRTNTGELFF.

The chain combines TRBV5-1 with TRBJ1-1, with 11 bases aligning to TRBD1. V lost 4 bases, J lost 0 bases, and 11 bases stayed unmatched. Germline CDR1 and CDR2: SGHRS and YFSETQ. This CDR3 contains 18 residues. CDR3 nucleotides: TGCGCCAGCAGCGTCCTGGGACAGGGGGACCTGATGAACACTGAAGCTTTCTTT. Translation gives CASSVLGQGDLMNTEAFF. The full variable domain, its missing parts supplied by reference TRBV5-1 and TRBJ1-1, is KAGVTQTPRYLIKTRGQQVTLSCSPISGHRSVSWYQQTPGQGLQFLFEYFSETQRNKGNFPGRFSGRQFSNSRSEMNVSTLELGDSALYLCASSVLGQGDLMNTEAFFGQGTRLTVV.

In this sample, this clone turned up once. This rearrangement joins TRBV19 to TRBJ1-2; 8 bases are a match to TRBD1. CDR3 length equals 12 residues. Losses at the gene ends were 10 bases for V and 4 bases for J; bases not matched to a gene: 5. CDR1 LNHDA and CDR2 SQIVND come from the germline V gene (reference sequence). CDR3 DNA: TGTGCCATTTGGACAGGGCGCTATGGCTACACCTTC. Residues: CAIWTGRYGYTF.

The rearrangement joins TRBV6-5 to TRBJ1-4, with D possibly TRBD1 on 5 matching bases. This CDR3 is built from 15 residues. The ends were cut back, 6 bases at V and 3 bases at J, with 14 bases in the middle. The germline V gene has CDR1 MNHEY and CDR2 SVGAGI. The CDR3 DNA sequence: TGTGCCAGCAGCTTGACCGGGGGTTCTAATGAAAAACTGTTTTTT. Its translation: CASSLTGGSNEKLFF.

This clone was counted between two and nine times. This CDR3 reads CAGSWRSYNEQFF. CDR3 nucleotides: TGTGCCGGGAGTTGGCGGAGCTACAATGAGCAGTTCTTC. The chain recombines TRBV2 with TRBJ2-1; D might be TRBD2 (5 bases). The CDR3 sequence is 13 residues long. CDR1 SNHLY and CDR2 FYNNEI come from the germline V gene. The V end lost 11 bases, the J end lost 3 bases, and 14 bases lay between the germline ends.

V is TRBV19 and J is TRBJ2-1; 10 bases line up with TRBD2. The CDR3 sequence is 14 residues long. Trimming at V came to 6 bases and at J to 5 bases, leaving 4 bases not matched to a gene. Germline V gene sequence: CDR1 LNHDA, CDR2 SQIVND (reference sequence). The chain's CDR3 is CASSTLAGNNEQFF. The CDR3 region has the DNA TGTGCCAGTAGCACACTAGCGGGGAACAATGAGCAGTTCTTC.

J is TRBJ2-3 and V is TRBV7-7; D is perhaps TRBD2 (6 bases). Per the germline V gene, CDR1 is SSHAT and CDR2 is FNYEAQ (reference sequence). The CDR3 covers 14 residues. Trimming pared 5 bases from V and 4 bases from J, leaving 13 bases between. DNA of the CDR3: TGTGCCAGCAGCCCCGCGGGGACCCCAGATACGCAGTATTTT. Encoded protein: CASSPAGTPDTQYF.

The V call is TRBV30, the J call TRBJ2-5, with 7 bases lining up with TRBD2. The DNA end is a closer match to TRBJ2-7, so the J assignment may be wrong. CDR1 is GTSNPN and CDR2 is SVGIG in the germline V gene (reference sequence). This CDR3 spans 13 amino acids. The CDR3 DNA sequence: TGTGCCTGGAACAGCGGGGTCTCCTACGAGCAGTACTTC. Translating it yields CAWNSGVSYEQYF.